This TCR beta chain is from a study of lymphopenia after photon versus proton radiotherapy (dated by TCRdb to the late 2010s). As for the study more broadly: Photon and proton radiation therapy were compared by the study for their immunological effects in patients with gastrointestinal tumors who developed high-grade lymphopenia. The cohort comprised 15 to 20 patients with gastrointestinal tumors who received either photon or proton therapy and then developed lymphopenia. The study aimed to characterize how the two radiation modalities differ in their impact on the immune system. On the study overall, not on this receptor specifically: Among patients across the cohort who died, overall survival time showed an inverse correlation with a larger post-nadir drop in TCR diversity. During treatment, patients who received photon therapy lost naive T cells and TCR diversity and gained effector/memory populations, whereas patients who received proton therapy remained relatively stable. The authors looked at the survival association only in patients who died, and they framed better survival with proton therapy as a possibility rather than a demonstrated result. After the lymphocyte count nadir, oligoclonal expansion, especially of CD8+ Temra cells, was observed in photon-treated repertoires, and the drop in diversity was driven by this expansion.

Libraries came from the immunoSEQ multiplex PCR assay. T cell repertoires were profiled with deep sequencing of rearranged TCR beta loci together with multiparametric flow cytometry. This is the immuneACCESS table as TCRdb keeps it, with only in-frame sequences that have V and J called. A part of the clones is gone; compared with another copy, unresolved V genes explain less than half, and the rest is unexplained. This sample holds 65,000 to 90,000 clones; 85% to 95% were observed only once. Over 2% of the sample lies in the top ten. Points on this clone: This clone's antigen is unknown. Nothing much larger sits one base from this clone, and base qualities are not available.

The CDR3 holds 18 amino acids from the cysteine to the phenylalanine. This entry keeps only the CDR3 DNA: 54 bases, framed from base 1. V trim: 0 bases; J trim: 5 bases; unmatched bases: 13. The germline V gene yields SGHRS for CDR1 and YFSETQ for CDR2. The V gene is TRBV5-1 and the J gene is TRBJ2-3, with 9 bases aligning to TRBD1. This TCR came from a middle-aged woman with cholangiocarcinoma. Sequenced here: peripheral blood, sampled from a patient treated with photon-based radiotherapy. Read as DNA, the sequence is TGCGCCAGCAGCTTGGATGGGACAGGGTTTGCCGCCGGAGATACGCAGTATTTT. Protein translation: CASSLDGTGFAAGDTQYF.